This entry concerns a single TCR beta chain. Source study methods: Amplification from reference gene primers served as the basis for estimated nucleated cell counts. Some clones are missing from TCRdb's copy, which holds only in-frame ones; the method was immunoSEQ multiplex PCR. That table is the source of V, J and clone size, and D and trimming were worked out from the DNA. The repertoire holds some 200,000 clones, with 75% to 80% as singletons. The sample is drawn from a study of blood T cell repertoires in COVID-19. In the study overall: T cells, B-cell-depleted T cells, or PBMCs provided the cDNA or gDNA that served as material.

Material for sequencing was peripheral blood. The sequence derives from a woman between 70 and 85 years old with acute or convalescent COVID-19.

The CDR3 loop reads CASSSPDGSTDTQYF. The CDR3 DNA follows: TGTGCCAGCAGTTCGCCCGACGGGAGCACAGATACGCAGTATTTT. The V and J genes are TRBV28 and TRBJ2-3, with D unresolved. Germline V CDR1 and CDR2: MDHEN, SYDVKM. Trimming pared 4 bases from V and 0 bases from J, leaving 11 bases between. This CDR3 spans 15 amino acids.